Listed below are T cell receptor beta chains from one sample, sequenced in a study of metastatic and nonmetastatic thyroid tumors. TCRdb reanalyzed the PCR reads via MiXCR. The sample lists roughly 16,000 clones, roughly 14% occurring once. Sequences were obtained from blood. The receptors were sampled from a female donor with papillary thyroid cancer or a benign thyroid nodule (not recorded which). Some clones in this sample may be carry-over from other donors' samples. Each CDR3 is given with its conserved first and last residue.

J gene: TRBJ1-1
V gene: TRBV5-1
CDR3 protein: CASSTRTGISGEGTEAFF

J gene: TRBJ1-2
V gene: TRBV6-1
CDR3 protein: CASSPRGFGYTF

J gene: TRBJ2-7
V gene: TRBV19
CDR3 protein: CASSGTAGYEQYF

J gene: TRBJ1-1
V gene: TRBV18
CDR3 protein: CASSITGPGENTEAFF

J gene: TRBJ1-5
V gene: TRBV6-1
CDR3 protein: CASSRQGVSQPQHF

J gene: TRBJ2-3
V gene: TRBV7-9
CDR3 protein: CASSMGATDTQYF

J gene: TRBJ1-2
V gene: TRBV25-1
CDR3 protein: CASSAGPVWGAGGRGYTF

J gene: TRBJ2-3
V gene: TRBV11-2
CDR3 protein: CASSFGLAGGSTDTQYF

J gene: TRBJ1-2
V gene: TRBV6-1
CDR3 protein: CASSGQSNYGYTF

J gene: TRBJ2-4
V gene: TRBV30
CDR3 protein: CAWGVGGVGNIQYF

J gene: TRBJ2-4
V gene: TRBV19
CDR3 protein: CASTPERAVGNIQYF

J gene: TRBJ2-3
V gene: TRBV28
CDR3 protein: CASSFPTGGTQYF

J gene: NA
V gene: TRBV7-6
CDR3 protein: CASSPGGPFTDTQHF

J gene: TRBJ1-1
V gene: TRBV5-1
CDR3 protein: CARIQGLATEAFF

J gene: TRBJ2-5
V gene: TRBV19
CDR3 protein: CASSSGPHGETQYF

J gene: TRBJ1-3
V gene: TRBV30
CDR3 protein: CAWKIGQGGPGNTIYF

J gene: TRBJ2-5
V gene: TRBV7-7
CDR3 protein: CASSRDLGGTQYF

J gene: TRBJ2-2
V gene: TRBV10-3
CDR3 protein: CAISAGTGVGELFF

J gene: TRBJ2-2
V gene: TRBV5-1
CDR3 protein: CASSEGGYTGELFF

J gene: TRBJ1-4
V gene: TRBV28
CDR3 protein: CASEGQNEKLFF

J gene: TRBJ2-1
V gene: TRBV20-1
CDR3 protein: CSVSGRNEQFF

J gene: TRBJ2-7
V gene: TRBV7-2
CDR3 protein: CASSFGAGGRAYEQYF

J gene: TRBJ1-1
V gene: TRBV5-6
CDR3 protein: CASTRTGGDTEAFF

J gene: TRBJ2-7
V gene: TRBV7-2
CDR3 protein: CASSLRGPTSEQYF

J gene: TRBJ2-7
V gene: TRBV6-1
CDR3 protein: CASSTTRDGYWQYF

J gene: TRBJ2-3
V gene: TRBV4-1
CDR3 protein: CASSRYGADTQYF

J gene: TRBJ2-7
V gene: TRBV19
CDR3 protein: CAGSPDRGDLREQYF

J gene: TRBJ2-5
V gene: TRBV20-1
CDR3 protein: CSAREGGQETQYF

J gene: TRBJ1-5
V gene: TRBV28
CDR3 protein: CASSPYRVGNQPQHF

J gene: TRBJ2-1
V gene: TRBV6-2/TRBV6-3
CDR3 protein: CASSVLAGGAFGDEQFF

J gene: TRBJ2-1
V gene: TRBV6-1
CDR3 protein: CASRAGTTRGYNEQFF

J gene: TRBJ2-3
V gene: TRBV12-3/TRBV12-4
CDR3 protein: CASSLASGGGDTQYF

J gene: TRBJ2-3
V gene: TRBV19
CDR3 protein: CASSPRTTDTQYF

J gene: TRBJ2-1
V gene: TRBV6-1
CDR3 protein: CASRDPFPAELGGYNEQFF

J gene: TRBJ2-1
V gene: TRBV5-4
CDR3 protein: CASSLSLGFGEQFF